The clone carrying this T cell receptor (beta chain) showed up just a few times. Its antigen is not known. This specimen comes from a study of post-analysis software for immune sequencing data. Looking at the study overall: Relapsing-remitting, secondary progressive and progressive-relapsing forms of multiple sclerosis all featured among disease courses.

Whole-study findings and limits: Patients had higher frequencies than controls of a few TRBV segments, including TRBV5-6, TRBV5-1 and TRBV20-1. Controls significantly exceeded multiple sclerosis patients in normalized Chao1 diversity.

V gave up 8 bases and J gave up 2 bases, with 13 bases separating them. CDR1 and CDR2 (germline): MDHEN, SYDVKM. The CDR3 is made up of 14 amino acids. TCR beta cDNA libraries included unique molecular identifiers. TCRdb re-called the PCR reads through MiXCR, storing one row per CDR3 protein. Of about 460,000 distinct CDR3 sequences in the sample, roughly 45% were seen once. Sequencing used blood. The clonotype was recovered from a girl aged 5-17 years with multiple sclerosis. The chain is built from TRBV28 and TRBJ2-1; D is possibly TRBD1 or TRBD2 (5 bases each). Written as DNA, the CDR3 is TGTGCCAGCGCCGGGACGTACGCCTACAATGAGCAGTTCTTC. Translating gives CASAGTYAYNEQFF.